The clone carrying this T cell receptor beta chain was seen only a few times. This sample was taken from a study of blood T cells in healthy people across ages. CDR1 and CDR2 (germline): SGDLS, YYNGEE. V was trimmed by 5 bases and J by 1 base, leaving 16 bases between them. CDR3 length equals 17 residues. A J-beta primer mix and a sample-barcoded 5' primer were used in a second PCR of about 7 to 12 cycles. TCRdb independently ran MiXCR on the 5' RACE reads; one entry per CDR3 protein. The sample records around 1,000,000 distinct CDR3 sequences, almost 25% being singletons. These same data were also listed under a study on T cells of mothers and their children.

The origin of this receptor is a girl aged 2 to 10 in good health. The chain couples TRBV9 to TRBJ2-6, with a tentative D call TRBD1 (5 bases). The sample taken for sequencing was blood. The CDR3 DNA is TGTGCCAGCAGTGCGCAGGGCGCCTGGTCTGGGGCCAACGTCCTGACTTTC. Translating it yields CASSAQGAWSGANVLTF.